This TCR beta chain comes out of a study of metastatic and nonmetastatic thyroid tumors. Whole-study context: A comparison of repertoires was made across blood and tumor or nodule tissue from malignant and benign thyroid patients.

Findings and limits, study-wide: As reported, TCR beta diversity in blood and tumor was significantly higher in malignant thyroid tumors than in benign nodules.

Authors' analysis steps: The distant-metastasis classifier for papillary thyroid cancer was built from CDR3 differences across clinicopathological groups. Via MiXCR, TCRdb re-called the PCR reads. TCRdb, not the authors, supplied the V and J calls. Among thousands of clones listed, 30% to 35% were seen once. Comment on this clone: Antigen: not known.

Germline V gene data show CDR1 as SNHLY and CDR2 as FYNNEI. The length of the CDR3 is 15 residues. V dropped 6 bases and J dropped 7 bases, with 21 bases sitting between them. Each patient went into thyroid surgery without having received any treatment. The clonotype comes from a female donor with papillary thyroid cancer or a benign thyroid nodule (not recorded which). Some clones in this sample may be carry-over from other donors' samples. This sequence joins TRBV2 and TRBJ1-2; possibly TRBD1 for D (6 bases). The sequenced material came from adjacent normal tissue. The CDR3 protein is CASRTMGAGAGGYTF. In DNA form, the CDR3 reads TGTGCCAGCAGGACCATGGGCGCAGGGGCGGGTGGCTACACCTTC.